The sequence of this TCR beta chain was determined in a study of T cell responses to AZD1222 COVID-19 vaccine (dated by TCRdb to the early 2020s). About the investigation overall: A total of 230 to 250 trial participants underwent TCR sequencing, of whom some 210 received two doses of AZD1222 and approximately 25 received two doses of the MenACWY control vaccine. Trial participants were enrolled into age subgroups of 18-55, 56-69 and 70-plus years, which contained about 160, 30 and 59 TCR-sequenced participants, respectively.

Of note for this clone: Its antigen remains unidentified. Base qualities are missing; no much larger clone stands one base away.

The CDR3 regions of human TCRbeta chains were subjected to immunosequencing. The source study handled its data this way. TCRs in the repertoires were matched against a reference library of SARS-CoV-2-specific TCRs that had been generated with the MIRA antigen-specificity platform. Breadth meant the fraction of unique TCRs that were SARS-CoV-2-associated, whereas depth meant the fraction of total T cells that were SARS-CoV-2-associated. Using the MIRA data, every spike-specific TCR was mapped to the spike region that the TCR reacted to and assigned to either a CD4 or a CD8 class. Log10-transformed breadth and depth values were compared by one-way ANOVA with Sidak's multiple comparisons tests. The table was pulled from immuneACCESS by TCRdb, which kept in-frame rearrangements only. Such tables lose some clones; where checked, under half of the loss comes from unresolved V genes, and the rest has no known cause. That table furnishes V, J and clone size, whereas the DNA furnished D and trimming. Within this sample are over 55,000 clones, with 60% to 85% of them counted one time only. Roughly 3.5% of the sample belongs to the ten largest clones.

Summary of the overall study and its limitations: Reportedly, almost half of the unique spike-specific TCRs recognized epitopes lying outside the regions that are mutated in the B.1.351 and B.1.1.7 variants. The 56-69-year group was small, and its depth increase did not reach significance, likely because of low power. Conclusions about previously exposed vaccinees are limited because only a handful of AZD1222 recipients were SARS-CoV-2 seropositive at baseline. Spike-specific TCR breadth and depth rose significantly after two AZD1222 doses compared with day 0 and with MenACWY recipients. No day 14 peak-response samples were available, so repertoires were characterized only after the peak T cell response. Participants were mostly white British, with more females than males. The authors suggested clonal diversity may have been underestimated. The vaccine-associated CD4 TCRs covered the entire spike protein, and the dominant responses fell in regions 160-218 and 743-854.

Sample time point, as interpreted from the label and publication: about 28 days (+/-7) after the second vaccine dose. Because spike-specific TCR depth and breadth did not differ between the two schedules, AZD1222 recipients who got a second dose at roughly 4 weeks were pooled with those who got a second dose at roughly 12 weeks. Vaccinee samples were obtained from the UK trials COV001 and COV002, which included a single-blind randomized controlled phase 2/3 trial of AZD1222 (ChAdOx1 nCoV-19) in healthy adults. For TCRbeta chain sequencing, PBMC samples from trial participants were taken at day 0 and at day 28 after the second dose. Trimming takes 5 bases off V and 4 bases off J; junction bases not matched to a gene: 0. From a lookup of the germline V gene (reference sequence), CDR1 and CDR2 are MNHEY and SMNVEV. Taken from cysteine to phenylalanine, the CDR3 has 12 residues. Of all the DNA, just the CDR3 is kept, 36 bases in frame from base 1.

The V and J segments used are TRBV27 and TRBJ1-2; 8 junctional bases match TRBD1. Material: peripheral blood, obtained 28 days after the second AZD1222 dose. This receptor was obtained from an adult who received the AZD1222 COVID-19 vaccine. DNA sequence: TGTGCCAGCAGTACAGGGGGCTATGGCTACACCTTC. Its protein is CASSTGGYGYTF.